This entry lists 13 T cell receptor beta chains sequenced from one sample in a study of identical twins. TCRdb analysed the 5' RACE reads with MiXCR anew, one entry per CDR3 protein. There are 200,000 or so distinct CDR3 sequences in the sample; more than 15% occur only once, and 35% to 45% lies in the top ten. These data were also filed under a second study, of T cells expressing NK-cell markers.

Sequenced sample: CD8+ T cells sorted from blood. Receptors originate from a woman aged 18-29 years in good health.

CDR3 region: CASSPRPGQGFSEQYF. Here the CDR3 DNA reads TGTGCCAGCAGTCCCCGCCCGGGACAGGGTTTTTCCGAGCAGTACTTC. V is TRBV12-3 or TRBV12-4 and J is TRBJ2-7, with 9 bases that match TRBD1. Trimming cost V 5 bases and J 6 bases; bases outside gene matches: 14. The CDR3 is made up of 16 amino acids.

This clonotype was seen at least ten times. The chain links TRBV7-9 to TRBJ1-1; no definite D call. Germline V lookup: CDR1 SEHNR, CDR2 FQNEAQ (reference sequence). V was trimmed by 4 bases and J by 0 bases, leaving 6 bases between them. This CDR3 spans 13 amino acids. The CDR3 region has the DNA TGTGCCAGCAGCTCGAGGTTGAACACTGAAGCTTTCTTT. This encodes CASSSRLNTEAFF. Complete variable domain (other parts from reference TRBV7-9 and TRBJ1-1): DTGVSQNPRHKITKRGQNVTFRCDPISEHNRLYWYRQTLGQGPEFLTYFQNEAQLEKSRLLSDRFSAERPKGSFSTLEIQRTEQGDSAMYLCASSSRLNTEAFFGQGTRLTVV.

This clonotype was seen a handful of times. The V and J genes are TRBV20-1 and TRBJ2-7, with D hard to call. Germline CDR1 is DFQATT and CDR2 is SNEGSKA (reference sequence). The CDR3 is made up of 11 amino acids. Trimming stripped 3 bases from V and 3 bases from J, with 6 bases between. The CDR3 sequence: CSARVLYEQYF. CDR3 DNA: TGCAGTGCTAGGGTACTCTACGAGCAGTACTTC.

This clonotype was counted only a few times. J is TRBJ1-1 and V is TRBV7-2; D ambiguous. The CDR3 spans 14 residues. Per germline, CDR1 SGHTA and CDR2 FQGNSA. Trimming took 2 bases from V and 2 from J, leaving 9 bases between them. In DNA form, the CDR3 reads TGTGCCAGCAGCTTAATGTCAACCAACACTGAAGCTTTCTTT. Its translation is CASSLMSTNTEAFF.

The chain has TRBV5-1 and TRBJ1-1; 9 bases agree with TRBD1. The CDR3 has 15 residues. J gave up 3 bases and V 3 bases, and 6 bases lay outside the gene matches. Germline V gene lookup returns CDR1 SGHRS and CDR2 YFSETQ. CDR3 bases: TGCGCCAGCAGCTATGCACAGGGGGCTGACACTGAAGCTTTCTTT. Amino acid sequence: CASSYAQGADTEAFF.

The chain joins TRBV20-1 to TRBJ2-1; D remains ambiguous. Germline V gene lookup returns CDR1 DFQATT and CDR2 SNEGSKA (reference sequence). V was clipped by 0 bases and J by 0 bases, with 12 bases between them. CDR3 size: 16 residues. CDR3 sequence: CSARDTLRSSYNEQFF. The CDR3 DNA reads as TGCAGTGCTAGAGATACGCTCCGCAGCTCCTACAATGAGCAGTTCTTC.

In its sample, this clonotype was seen a few times. The CDR3 DNA sequence: TGTGCCAGCGGAGACAGGGGGCTTTTTGTTGCTGGGGAGCTGTTTTTT. Its translation is CASGDRGLFVAGELFF. The gene calls are TRBV2 and TRBJ2-2, with 10 bases identical to TRBD1. Losses at the gene ends were 8 bases for V and 8 bases for J; bases not matched to a gene: 14. From germline, CDR1 is SNHLY and CDR2 FYNNEI. The CDR3 has 16 amino acids.

The J gene is TRBJ1-1, the V gene TRBV7-2, with 8 bases aligning to TRBD1. The CDR3 consists of 14 residues. V lost 4 bases and J lost 5; bases outside the gene matches: 6. CDR1 is SGHTA, CDR2 FQGNSA, per germline. CDR3: CASSSRRTGTEAFF. Here the CDR3 DNA reads TGTGCCAGCAGCTCCCGGCGGACAGGGACTGAAGCTTTCTTT.

The rearrangement joins TRBV7-6 to TRBJ2-1; D ambiguous. CDR3 size: 13 residues. Germline CDR1 and CDR2: SGHVS and FNYEAQ. V was trimmed by 5 bases and J by 10 bases, leaving 15 bases between them. The CDR3: CASSPQALGEQFF. The CDR3 coding sequence is TGTGCCAGCAGCCCTCAGGCCCTCGGGGAGCAGTTCTTC.

The chain uses TRBV5-1 and TRBJ1-1; D is unclear. In germline, CDR1 is SGHRS, CDR2 YFSETQ. Trimming stripped 0 bases from V and 1 base from J, with 16 bases between. The CDR3 runs 17 residues. CDR3 loop: CASSLVTPVRANTEAFF. The CDR3 DNA is TGCGCCAGCAGCTTGGTTACGCCGGTTCGAGCGAACACTGAAGCTTTCTTT.

This clonotype was picked up a small number of times. The chain combines TRBV19 with TRBJ1-1; 7 bases fit TRBD1. Germline lookup yields CDR1 LNHDA and CDR2 SQIVND (reference sequence). This CDR3 region has 15 residues. The trim removed 3 bases at V and 1 base at J, leaving 5 bases unmatched. The CDR3 reads CASSIGSGGNTEAFF. The CDR3 DNA reads as TGTGCCAGTAGTATCGGTTCAGGGGGGAACACTGAAGCTTTCTTT.

This chain uses TRBV6-2 or TRBV6-3 with TRBJ2-1; TRBD2 matches at 8 bases. Trimming removed 2 bases from V and 6 bases from J; junction bases left unmatched: 12. This CDR3 contains 17 residues. The germline CDR1 and CDR2 sequences are MNHEY and SVGEGT. Here the CDR3 DNA reads TGTGCCAGCAGTTACCAGATCGGTAGAGCGGGAGTCAATGAGCAGTTCTTC. Encoded protein: CASSYQIGRAGVNEQFF.

This CDR3 is CASSWAVYTDTQYF. The CDR3 coding sequence is TGTGCCAGCAGTTGGGCGGTTTACACAGATACGCAGTATTTT. This rearrangement joins TRBV28 to TRBJ2-3, with D unresolved. Trimming stripped 4 bases from V and 2 bases from J, with 10 bases between. The germline gives CDR1 MDHEN, CDR2 SYDVKM. This CDR3 is built from 14 residues.